These T cell receptor beta chains were read from a single sample in a study of breast tumors, draining lymph nodes, adjacent tissues. TCRdb re-analysed the multiplex PCR reads in MiXCR, keeping a single row per CDR3 protein. The sample contains 200,000 or so distinct CDR3 sequences, 31% of which appear only once. The specimen sequenced was axillary lymph node tissue. The receptor source for this set is a female donor with breast cancer. Some clones in this sample may be carry-over from other donors' samples. Each CDR3 is given with its conserved first and last residue. Fields, in order: V gene, J gene, clone size, D gene, CDR3 DNA, CDR3 protein. A D gene is named only where the DNA matches it firmly. Clone sizes are given selectively: once, few, many, or a class where the clone is expanded.

V gene: TRBV6-5
J gene: TRBJ2-1
clone size: .
D gene: .
CDR3 DNA: TGTGCCAGCAGTTACTCCCTCTCCGGGACCCAGCCCAATGAGCAGTTCTTC
CDR3 protein: CASSYSLSGTQPNEQFF

V gene: TRBV19
J gene: TRBJ1-4
clone size: .
D gene: .
CDR3 DNA: TGTGCCAGTAGCTCCACAGGGTCGCCAACTAATGAAAAACTGTTTTTT
CDR3 protein: CASSSTGSPTNEKLFF

V gene: TRBV19
J gene: TRBJ1-5
clone size: .
D gene: TRBD1
CDR3 DNA: TGTGCCAGCGGGAAGAGGGGGCCCCAAAGCAATCAGCCCCAGCATTTT
CDR3 protein: CASGKRGPQSNQPQHF

V gene: TRBV7-2
J gene: TRBJ2-1
clone size: .
D gene: TRBD2
CDR3 DNA: TGTGCCAGCAGCTTGGGGTTTGGGACTAGCGGGTACCCACCCCCGGAGTTCTTC
CDR3 protein: CASSLGFGTSGYPPPEFF

V gene: TRBV11-2
J gene: TRBJ1-5
clone size: .
D gene: .
CDR3 DNA: TGTGCCAGCAGCCAAGGGGTTGGGGCCCGGCCCCAGCATTTT
CDR3 protein: CASSQGVGARPQHF

V gene: TRBV30
J gene: TRBJ2-4
clone size: .
D gene: TRBD1
CDR3 DNA: TGTGCCTGGAGTGTTCAGGGGGCAACCAAAAACATTCAGTACTTC
CDR3 protein: CAWSVQGATKNIQYF

V gene: TRBV24-1
J gene: TRBJ2-3
clone size: many
D gene: TRBD2
CDR3 DNA: TGTGCCACCAGTGACTCGACTAGCACGGGGACAGATACGCAGTATTTT
CDR3 protein: CATSDSTSTGTDTQYF

V gene: TRBV20-1
J gene: TRBJ2-1
clone size: many
D gene: TRBD2
CDR3 DNA: TGCAGTGCTAGGACTAGCGGGAGGGGGAATGAGCAGTTCTTC
CDR3 protein: CSARTSGRGNEQFF

V gene: TRBV3-1
J gene: TRBJ1-2
clone size: few
D gene: TRBD1
CDR3 DNA: TGTGCCAGCAGTCCCGGGACAGGAACCAACTATGGCTACACCTTC
CDR3 protein: CASSPGTGTNYGYTF

V gene: TRBV6-2/TRBV6-3
J gene: TRBJ2-7
clone size: many
D gene: TRBD2
CDR3 DNA: TGTGCCAGCAGTCGAGGCGGGAGGACCTACGAGCAGTACTTC
CDR3 protein: CASSRGGRTYEQYF

V gene: TRBV20-1
J gene: TRBJ1-2
clone size: many
D gene: .
CDR3 DNA: TGCAGTGCTAGCAGGGGTAACTATGGCTACACCTTC
CDR3 protein: CSASRGNYGYTF

V gene: TRBV11-3
J gene: TRBJ2-5
clone size: many
D gene: .
CDR3 DNA: TGTGCCAGCAGCTTATTGCAAGAGACCCAGTACTTC
CDR3 protein: CASSLLQETQYF

V gene: TRBV11-2
J gene: TRBJ2-5
clone size: .
D gene: TRBD2
CDR3 DNA: TGTGCCAGCAGCACAAATAGCGGGGCCGGGGGAGAGACCCAGTACTTC
CDR3 protein: CASSTNSGAGGETQYF

V gene: TRBV6-2/TRBV6-3
J gene: TRBJ2-3
clone size: .
D gene: TRBD2
CDR3 DNA: TGTGCCAGCAGTCTCGCACTAGCGGGAGGGCCGCAAGATACGCAGTATTTT
CDR3 protein: CASSLALAGGPQDTQYF

V gene: TRBV9
J gene: TRBJ1-2
clone size: .
D gene: TRBD1
CDR3 DNA: TGTGCCAGCAGCGTAGGGACAGGCGGCTACACCTTC
CDR3 protein: CASSVGTGGYTF

V gene: TRBV12-3/TRBV12-4
J gene: TRBJ1-2
clone size: many
D gene: .
CDR3 DNA: TGTGCCAGCAGTTTAAAGGCGGGCTATGGCTACACCTTC
CDR3 protein: CASSLKAGYGYTF

V gene: TRBV7-9
J gene: TRBJ2-3
clone size: many
D gene: .
CDR3 DNA: TGTGCCAGCAGCTTAGCGTCCAGGGTCGATACGCAGTATTTT
CDR3 protein: CASSLASRVDTQYF

V gene: TRBV7-3
J gene: TRBJ2-2
clone size: once
D gene: .
CDR3 DNA: TGTGCCAGCAGCCTCGCGAAAGGGCTAGCCCGGACCGGGGAGCTGTTTTTT
CDR3 protein: CASSLAKGLARTGELFF

V gene: TRBV29-1
J gene: TRBJ1-1
clone size: .
D gene: TRBD1
CDR3 DNA: TGCAGCGTTGAACGGGCGGGACAGGGATGGTCCTTT
CDR3 protein: CSVERAGQGWSF

V gene: TRBV10-3
J gene: TRBJ2-1
clone size: few
D gene: .
CDR3 DNA: TGTGTCATCAGTGAGTACAATGAGCAGTTCTTC
CDR3 protein: CVISEYNEQFF

V gene: TRBV2
J gene: TRBJ1-2
clone size: many
D gene: .
CDR3 DNA: TGTGCCAGCAGTGAAGGAGGGTGGGATGGCTACACCTTC
CDR3 protein: CASSEGGWDGYTF

V gene: TRBV29-1
J gene: TRBJ2-1
clone size: .
D gene: TRBD2
CDR3 DNA: TGCAGCGTTGACCCTTACCAGACTAGCGGGACTTACAATGAGCAGTTCTTC
CDR3 protein: CSVDPYQTSGTYNEQFF

V gene: TRBV29-1
J gene: TRBJ2-2
clone size: many
D gene: .
CDR3 DNA: TGCAGCGTTGCACGACCCGACAGGAACACCGGGGAGCTGTTTTTT
CDR3 protein: CSVARPDRNTGELFF

V gene: TRBV6-5
J gene: TRBJ1-3
clone size: many
D gene: TRBD1
CDR3 DNA: TGTGCCAGCAGTCAGGACAGGGGAAGGGAAAACACCATATATTTT
CDR3 protein: CASSQDRGRENTIYF

V gene: TRBV12-3/TRBV12-4
J gene: TRBJ1-2
clone size: .
D gene: TRBD1
CDR3 DNA: TGTGCCAGCAGTTTTGGGACAGGTGGGACCTATGGCTACACCTTC
CDR3 protein: CASSFGTGGTYGYTF

V gene: TRBV18
J gene: TRBJ1-4
clone size: many
D gene: .
CDR3 DNA: TGTGCCAGCTCACGTGACCTTAATGAAAAACTGTTTTTT
CDR3 protein: CASSRDLNEKLFF

V gene: TRBV6-1
J gene: TRBJ2-7
clone size: .
D gene: .
CDR3 DNA: TGTGCCAGCAGTCCCCCGGGGCCGGGGTACGAGCAGTGCTTC
CDR3 protein: CASSPPGPGYEQCF

V gene: TRBV2
J gene: TRBJ2-3
clone size: many
D gene: TRBD2
CDR3 DNA: TGTGCCAGCAGTTTAGCGGGAGGGGGTGATACGCAGTATTTT
CDR3 protein: CASSLAGGGDTQYF

V gene: TRBV24-1
J gene: TRBJ2-2
clone size: many
D gene: .
CDR3 DNA: TGTGCCACCAGTGATCCCCCCCCACGGGGAGGGGGCACCGGGGAGCTGTTTTTT
CDR3 protein: CATSDPPPRGGGTGELFF

V gene: TRBV4-3
J gene: TRBJ2-1
clone size: many
D gene: .
CDR3 DNA: TGCGCCAGCAGCCAGGGTGGTATGGGTGAGCAGTTCTTC
CDR3 protein: CASSQGGMGEQFF

V gene: TRBV20-1
J gene: TRBJ2-1
clone size: many
D gene: .
CDR3 DNA: TGCAGTGCTAGAGATCCGGACAGTGGGGCCTACAATGAGCAGTTCTTC
CDR3 protein: CSARDPDSGAYNEQFF

V gene: TRBV6-2/TRBV6-3
J gene: TRBJ2-4
clone size: .
D gene: TRBD2
CDR3 DNA: TGTGCCAGCAGTTACTCGAAGACTAGCGGGAGCGGAAACATTCAGTACTTC
CDR3 protein: CASSYSKTSGSGNIQYF

V gene: TRBV20-1
J gene: TRBJ1-1
clone size: few
D gene: .
CDR3 DNA: TGCAGTGCTAGAGATCCCGGGACCAACACTGAAGCTTTCTTT
CDR3 protein: CSARDPGTNTEAFF

V gene: TRBV20-1
J gene: TRBJ2-5
clone size: .
D gene: .
CDR3 DNA: TGCAGTGCAGAGGCAGGGGCTGAGACCCCGTACTTC
CDR3 protein: CSAEAGAETPYF

V gene: TRBV7-2
J gene: TRBJ1-5
clone size: .
D gene: TRBD1
CDR3 DNA: TGTGCCAGCAGCTTGGCCGGACAGGTTGATCAGCCCCAGCATTTT
CDR3 protein: CASSLAGQVDQPQHF

V gene: TRBV30
J gene: TRBJ2-6
clone size: many
D gene: TRBD1
CDR3 DNA: TGTGCCTGGTTGAGGGGGCGGGGGGCCAACGTCCTGACTTTC
CDR3 protein: CAWLRGRGANVLTF

V gene: TRBV24-1
J gene: TRBJ2-5
clone size: many
D gene: .
CDR3 DNA: TGTGCCACCAGTGATCCCTGGGGGGGCGAGACCCAGTACTTC
CDR3 protein: CATSDPWGGETQYF

V gene: TRBV20-1
J gene: TRBJ2-1
clone size: .
D gene: TRBD1
CDR3 DNA: TGCAGTGCTAGAGATCCCCGGGACAGGGGGCGCAGTGAGCAGTTCTTC
CDR3 protein: CSARDPRDRGRSEQFF

V gene: TRBV20-1
J gene: TRBJ2-3
clone size: .
D gene: .
CDR3 DNA: TGCAGTGCTAGAGTTCTTATCGGGGGAGAGTATTTT
CDR3 protein: CSARVLIGGEYF

V gene: TRBV7-8
J gene: TRBJ2-5
clone size: many
D gene: TRBD1
CDR3 DNA: TGTGCCAGCAGCTTAGTGGTTGGACAGGGGGACGAGACCCAGTACTTC
CDR3 protein: CASSLVVGQGDETQYF

V gene: TRBV7-6
J gene: TRBJ2-7
clone size: many
D gene: .
CDR3 DNA: TGTGCCAGCAGCTTTACGACCCAGGGCGAGCAGTACTTC
CDR3 protein: CASSFTTQGEQYF

V gene: TRBV5-1
J gene: TRBJ2-7
clone size: many
D gene: TRBD1
CDR3 DNA: TGCGCCAGCAGCTTCTGGACAGGTGCCCCTAGCTACGAGCAGTACTTC
CDR3 protein: CASSFWTGAPSYEQYF

V gene: TRBV20-1
J gene: TRBJ1-5
clone size: .
D gene: .
CDR3 DNA: TGCAGTGCCAAAACAGGGATGGGTCAGCCCCAGCATTTT
CDR3 protein: CSAKTGMGQPQHF

V gene: TRBV20-1
J gene: TRBJ2-3
clone size: many
D gene: TRBD2
CDR3 DNA: TGCAGTGCTACCCTCGGGACTAGCGAAAACACAGATACGCAGTATTTT
CDR3 protein: CSATLGTSENTDTQYF

V gene: TRBV29-1
J gene: TRBJ2-7
clone size: .
D gene: TRBD2
CDR3 DNA: TGCAGCGTAGAAGCGGGGCTCTCCTACGAGCAGTACTTC
CDR3 protein: CSVEAGLSYEQYF

V gene: TRBV12-3/TRBV12-4
J gene: TRBJ1-6
clone size: many
D gene: TRBD1
CDR3 DNA: TGTGCCAGCAGTTTAGGGCAGGGGGATAATTCACCCCTCCACTTT
CDR3 protein: CASSLGQGDNSPLHF

V gene: TRBV11-2
J gene: TRBJ1-2
clone size: many
D gene: .
CDR3 DNA: TGTGCCAGCAGCGCGAATGGTGGGGGCATCTATGGCTACACCTTC
CDR3 protein: CASSANGGGIYGYTF

V gene: TRBV19
J gene: TRBJ2-5
clone size: many
D gene: TRBD1
CDR3 DNA: TGTGCCAGTATGGGGACAGGCCAAGAGACCCAGTACTTC
CDR3 protein: CASMGTGQETQYF

V gene: TRBV5-5
J gene: TRBJ2-1
clone size: many
D gene: .
CDR3 DNA: TGTGCCAGCAGCTTGGGGGTCGTCAGCTCCTACAATGAGCAGTTCTTC
CDR3 protein: CASSLGVVSSYNEQFF